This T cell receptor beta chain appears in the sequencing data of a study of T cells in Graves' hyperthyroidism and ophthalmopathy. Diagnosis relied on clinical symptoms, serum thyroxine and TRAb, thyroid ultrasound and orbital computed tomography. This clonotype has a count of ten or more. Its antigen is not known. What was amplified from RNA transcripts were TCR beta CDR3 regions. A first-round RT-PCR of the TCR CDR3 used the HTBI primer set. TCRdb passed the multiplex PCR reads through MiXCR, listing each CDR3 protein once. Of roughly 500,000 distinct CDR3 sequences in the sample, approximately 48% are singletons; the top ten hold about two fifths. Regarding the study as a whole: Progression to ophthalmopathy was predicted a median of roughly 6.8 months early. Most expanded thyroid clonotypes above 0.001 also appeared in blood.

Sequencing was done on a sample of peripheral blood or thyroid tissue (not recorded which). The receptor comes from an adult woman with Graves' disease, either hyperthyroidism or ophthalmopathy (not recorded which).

CDR3 in DNA: TGTGCCAGCAGCGACCAAAGGGCAGATCTTGGAAACACCATATATTTT. Encoded protein: CASSDQRADLGNTIYF. The chain is built from TRBV4-2 and TRBJ1-3; D is undetermined. V was pared by 5 bases and J by 3 bases, with 17 bases between. CDR1 is LGHNA, CDR2 YNFKEQ, per germline. This CDR3 region has 16 residues.